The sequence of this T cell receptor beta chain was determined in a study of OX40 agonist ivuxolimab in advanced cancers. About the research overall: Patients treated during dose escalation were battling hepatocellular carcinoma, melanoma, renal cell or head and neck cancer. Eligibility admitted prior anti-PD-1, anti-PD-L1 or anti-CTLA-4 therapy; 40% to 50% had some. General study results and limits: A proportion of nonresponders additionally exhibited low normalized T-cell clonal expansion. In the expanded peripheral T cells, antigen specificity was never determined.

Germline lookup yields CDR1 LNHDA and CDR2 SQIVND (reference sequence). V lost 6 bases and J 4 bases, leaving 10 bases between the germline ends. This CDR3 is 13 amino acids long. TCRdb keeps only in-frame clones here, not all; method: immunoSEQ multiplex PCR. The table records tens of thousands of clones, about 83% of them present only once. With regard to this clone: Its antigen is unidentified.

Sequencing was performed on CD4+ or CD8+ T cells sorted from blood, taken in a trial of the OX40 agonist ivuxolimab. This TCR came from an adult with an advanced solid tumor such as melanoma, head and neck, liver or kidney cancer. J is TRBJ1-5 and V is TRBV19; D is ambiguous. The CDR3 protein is CASSRQANQPQHF. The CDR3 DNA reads TGTGCCAGTAGCCGGCAGGCGAATCAGCCCCAGCATTTT. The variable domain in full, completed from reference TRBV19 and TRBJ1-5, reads DGGITQSPKYLFRKEGQNVTLSCEQNLNHDAMYWYRQDPGQGLRLIYYSQIVNDFQKGDIAEGYSVSREKKESFPLTVTSAQKNPTAFYLCASSRQANQPQHFGDGTRLSIL.